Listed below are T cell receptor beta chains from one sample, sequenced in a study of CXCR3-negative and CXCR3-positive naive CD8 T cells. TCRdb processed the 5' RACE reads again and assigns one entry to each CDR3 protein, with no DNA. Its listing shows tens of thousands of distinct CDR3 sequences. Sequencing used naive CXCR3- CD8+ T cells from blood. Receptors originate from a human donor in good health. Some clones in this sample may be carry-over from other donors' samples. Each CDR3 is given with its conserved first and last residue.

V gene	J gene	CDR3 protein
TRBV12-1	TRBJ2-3	CARRGTRSSGQYF
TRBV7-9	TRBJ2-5	CASSHTRTGETQYF
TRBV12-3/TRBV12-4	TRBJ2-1	CASSIDTSSYNEQFF
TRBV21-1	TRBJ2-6	CASTRTGCRTGANVLTF
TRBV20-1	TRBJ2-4	CSARKTRERGNIQYF
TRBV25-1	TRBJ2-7	CASSGRTDSYEQYF
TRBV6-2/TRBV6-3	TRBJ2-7	CASSLPAPYEQYF
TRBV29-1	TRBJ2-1	CSGEEGESYNEQFF
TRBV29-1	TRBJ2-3	CSVEVPDTQYF
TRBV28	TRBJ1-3	CASSLAPGNTIYF
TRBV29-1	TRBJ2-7	CSVVGGVTSSYEQYF
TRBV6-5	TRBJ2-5	CASNDLAGDLETQYF
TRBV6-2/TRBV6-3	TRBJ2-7	CASSYGQGYSYEQYF
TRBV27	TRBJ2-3	CASTLGDTQYF
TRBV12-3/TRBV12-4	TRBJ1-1	CASSSLGPAGVNTEAFF
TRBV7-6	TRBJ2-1	CASSQGAGSSYNEQFF
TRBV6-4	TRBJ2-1	CASSPGTSGGNEQFF
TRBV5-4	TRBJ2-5	CASSFGAGEETQYF
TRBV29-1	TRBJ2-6	CSVKLSSGANVLTF